This entry lists 25 T cell receptor beta chains sequenced from one sample in a study of T cell repertoires in cytomegalovirus infection. Via MiXCR, TCRdb re-called the reads, giving one row per CDR3 protein. The sample carries about 700,000 distinct CDR3 sequences, roughly 36% recorded once. Their antigens are not known. The starting material was cultured PBMCs, obtained from culture after CMV antigen stimulation. These receptors all stem from a human donor in good health (CMV status not recorded). Some clones in this sample may be carry-over from other donors' samples.

This CDR3 reads CASKGFHNSPLHF. The DNA of the CDR3 is TGTGCCAGCAAGGGTTTCCATAATTCACCCCTCCACTTT. The gene calls are TRBV27 and TRBJ1-6; D ambiguous. The germline V and J ends were trimmed by 7 bases and 5 bases, with 9 bases remaining between them. This CDR3 has 13 residues. Germline assignment: CDR1 MNHEY and CDR2 SMNVEV (reference sequence).

This clonotype was found a few times. The CDR3 bases are TGTGCCAGCAGCTCCGCGGGGCACGGTTCCTACGAGCAGTACTTC. Translating it yields CASSSAGHGSYEQYF. The rearrangement uses TRBV27 and TRBJ2-7; possibly TRBD2 for D (6 bases). The CDR3 has 15 amino acids. The germline V and J ends were trimmed by 6 bases and 1 base, with 16 bases remaining between them. From germline, CDR1 is MNHEY and CDR2 SMNVEV (reference sequence).

The rearrangement joins TRBV5-1 to TRBJ2-1; the D is unclear. Germline loops: CDR1 SGHRS, CDR2 YFSETQ. The CDR3 is made up of 14 amino acids. Trimming took 6 bases from V and 0 from J, leaving 10 bases between them. CDR3 in amino acids: CASKASGSYNEQFF. As DNA, the CDR3 is TGCGCCAGCAAGGCGTCGGGCTCCTACAATGAGCAGTTCTTC.

The chain recombines TRBV20-1 with TRBJ2-1; D is ambiguous. CDR1 is DFQATT, CDR2 SNEGSKA, per germline (reference sequence). V lost 1 base, J lost 0 bases, and 7 bases lay in between. The CDR3 spans 14 residues. The CDR3 sequence is CSARGGYSYNEQFF. In DNA form, the CDR3 reads TGCAGTGCTAGAGGTGGATACTCCTACAATGAGCAGTTCTTC.

This clonotype was observed a handful of times. This chain links TRBV7-7 with TRBJ2-3; TRBD2 matches 10 bases. Germline values: CDR1 SSHAT, CDR2 FNYEAQ (reference sequence). V lost 5 bases and J lost 5; bases outside the gene matches: 4. This CDR3 has 14 residues. As DNA, the CDR3 is TGTGCCAGCAGCCAAAGCGGGGGGGGAGATACGCAGTATTTT. Amino acid sequence: CASSQSGGGDTQYF.

The chain couples TRBV6-2 or TRBV6-3 to TRBJ2-3; a possible D gene is TRBD2 (6 bases). From germline, CDR1 is MNHEY and CDR2 SVGEGT. V was trimmed by 7 bases and J by 4 bases, leaving 27 bases between them. CDR3 length equals 18 residues. CDR3 DNA sequence: TGTGCCAGCATTCCGGCTAGCGCGGGCGGGGAATGGGCAGATACGCAGTATTTT. This translates into CASIPASAGGEWADTQYF.

The chain employs TRBV7-4 and TRBJ2-3; TRBD2 agrees at 9 bases. J gave up 9 bases and V 8 bases, and 12 bases lay outside the gene matches. This CDR3 is built from 14 residues. Germline V gene sequence: CDR1 SGHVT, CDR2 SQSDAQ. CDR3 loop: CASLREGHRGTQYF. CDR3 DNA: TGTGCCAGCCTGCGGGAGGGCCATCGGGGAACGCAGTATTTT.

This clonotype has just a few counts. The chain recombines TRBV4-1 with TRBJ2-1; maybe TRBD2 (6 bases). Germline CDR1 reads MGHRA; CDR2 reads YSYEKL. The CDR3 spans 17 residues. V was clipped by 3 bases and J by 4 bases, with 19 bases between them. The CDR3 protein is CASSQGLLRIVYNEQFF. The CDR3 DNA is TGCGCCAGCAGCCAGGGACTCCTTAGGATAGTTTACAATGAGCAGTTCTTC.

This chain links TRBV12-3 or TRBV12-4 with TRBJ1-3; no reliable D call. V was cut by 3 bases and J by 3 bases, with 9 bases left in between. The CDR3 has 14 amino acids. The CDR3 is CASSFSTGGNTIYF. The CDR3 DNA is TGTGCCAGCAGTTTCTCTACTGGTGGAAACACCATATATTTT.

V is TRBV29-1 and J is TRBJ2-5; 11 nucleotides agree with TRBD2. The junction had 8 bases not matched to a gene; V was cut back by 3 bases and J by 5 bases. The germline V gene has CDR1 SQVTM and CDR2 ANQGSEA. There are 15 residues in the CDR3. CDR3 in amino acids: CSVDRGASGGETQYF. The CDR3 DNA is TGCAGCGTTGATCGGGGGGCTAGCGGGGGGGAGACCCAGTACTTC.

CDR3 loop: CASSLYPLSPIQTQYF. The CDR3 region has the DNA TGTGCCAGCAGTTTATATCCCCTCTCTCCTATCCAGACCCAGTACTTC. The chain joins TRBV27 to TRBJ2-5, with D hard to call. The CDR3 extends over 16 amino acids. The V end lost 1 base, the J end lost 6 bases, and 18 bases lay between the germline ends. Per the germline V gene, CDR1 is MNHEY and CDR2 is SMNVEV (reference sequence).

This clonotype has more than one count but fewer than ten. This sequence joins TRBV7-2 and TRBJ1-4, with D tentatively TRBD1 (5 bases). CDR1 and CDR2 from the germline V gene are SGHTA and FQGNSA. V shed 0 bases and J shed 7 bases, with 9 bases lying between them. The CDR3 totals 14 residues. CDR3 region: CASSLAAGFEKLFF. CDR3 nucleotides: TGTGCCAGCAGCTTAGCGGCAGGGTTTGAAAAACTGTTTTTT.

This clonotype has a handful of counts. This chain joins TRBV5-4 and TRBJ2-3; D possibly matches TRBD1 or TRBD2 (5 bases each). This CDR3 comprises 15 residues. V lost 0 bases and J 5 bases, leaving 13 bases between the germline ends. Germline V lookup: CDR1 SGHNT, CDR2 YYREEE (reference sequence). The CDR3 loop is CASSLGGEGEDTQYF. CDR3 sequence (DNA): TGTGCCAGCAGCTTGGGAGGGGAAGGGGAAGATACGCAGTATTTT.

This clonotype was seen many times. The chain couples TRBV7-2 to TRBJ2-7; 10 positions agree with TRBD2. Germline CDR1 is SGHTA and CDR2 is FQGNSA. The CDR3 is 17 amino acids. V was clipped by 1 base and J by 0 bases; unmatched bases: 6. CDR3 residues: CASSLGGPSGSSYEQYF. DNA for the CDR3: TGTGCCAGCAGCTTAGGGGGGCCTAGCGGGAGCTCCTACGAGCAGTACTTC.

This clonotype was seen only a few times. The chain carries TRBV4-3 and TRBJ2-4; 11 bases match TRBD2. The junction had 3 bases not matched to a gene; V was cut back by 0 bases and J by 2 bases. Germline V gene lookup returns CDR1 LGHNA and CDR2 YSLEER. CDR3 size: 17 residues. The CDR3 reads CASSQDTSGSSKNIQYF. The CDR3 DNA sequence: TGCGCCAGCAGCCAAGATACTAGCGGGAGTTCCAAAAACATTCAGTACTTC.

V is TRBV2 and J is TRBJ2-7, with 7 bases lining up with TRBD1. This CDR3 spans 12 amino acids. Germline values: CDR1 SNHLY, CDR2 FYNNEI. With 11 bases clipped from V and 3 bases from J, the junction kept 7 bases outside the gene matches. Here the CDR3 DNA reads TGTGCCCCCTCGACAGGGTACTACGAGCAGTACTTC. This sequence encodes CAPSTGYYEQYF.

The rearrangement links TRBV19 to TRBJ2-1; possibly TRBD1 for D (5 bases). The CDR3 is 13 amino acids. The V gene's germline CDR1 is LNHDA and CDR2 SQIVND (reference sequence). Trimming shortened V by 3 bases and J by 9 bases, and 12 bases separated the two germline ends. CDR3: CASSIRTYLEQFF. The CDR3, as DNA: TGTGCCAGTAGTATTAGGACATATCTTGAGCAGTTCTTC.

The V gene is TRBV2, the J gene TRBJ2-6; unclear D gene. CDR1 SNHLY and CDR2 FYNNEI come from the germline V gene. The CDR3 has 16 amino acids. Trimming shortened V by 0 bases and J by 2 bases, and 8 bases separated the two germline ends. The CDR3 nucleotides read TGTGCCAGCAGTGAAGCCCCGGGTACTGGGGCCAACGTCCTGACTTTC. Translation gives CASSEAPGTGANVLTF.

This clonotype was counted ten times or more. This chain connects TRBV7-8 to TRBJ1-1; D gene ambiguous. CDR3 size: 14 residues. V was pared by 5 bases and J by 1 base, with 11 bases between. Germline V gene lookup returns CDR1 SGHVS and CDR2 FQNEAQ. CDR3 region: CASSPRTGNTEAFF. The CDR3 DNA reads as TGTGCCAGCAGCCCTAGAACCGGGAACACTGAAGCTTTCTTT.

The chain recombines TRBV6-1 with TRBJ2-1, with D tentatively TRBD1 (5 bases). The CDR3 loop spans 14 amino acids. V was pared by 1 base and J by 7 bases, with 11 bases between. Germline CDR1 is MNHNS and CDR2 is SASEGT. CDR3 nucleotide sequence: TGTGCCAGCAGTGAAGTGGGGCTTGAGAATGAGCAGTTCTTC. It yields the protein CASSEVGLENEQFF.

The rearrangement uses TRBV15 and TRBJ2-2; D not certain. This CDR3 has 12 amino acids. Trimming shortened V by 8 bases and J by 1 base, and 5 bases separated the two germline ends. The germline CDR1 and CDR2 sequences are LNHNV and YYDKDF (reference sequence). CDR3 in amino acids: CATAGNTGELFF. The DNA of the CDR3 is TGTGCCACCGCAGGGAACACCGGGGAGCTGTTTTTT.

The V gene is TRBV7-6, the J gene TRBJ2-1; a weak D match, TRBD2 (5 bases). The CDR3 sequence is 13 residues long. The germline V and J ends were trimmed by 6 bases and 8 bases, with 14 bases remaining between them. Germline CDR1 reads SGHVS; CDR2 reads FNYEAQ. In DNA form, the CDR3 reads TGTGCCAGCAGTCTGGGAGTGACCGATGAGCAGTTCTTC. It encodes CASSLGVTDEQFF.

This clonotype was seen more than once but under ten times. The genes are TRBV11-2 and TRBJ2-3, with D perhaps matching TRBD2 (5 bases). This CDR3 contains 14 residues. V shed 5 bases and J shed 5 bases, with 14 bases lying between them. From germline, CDR1 is SGHAT and CDR2 FQNNGV. Here the CDR3 reads CASSEAGGEDTQYF. CDR3 nucleotide sequence: TGTGCCAGCAGCGAGGCGGGCGGAGAAGATACGCAGTATTTT.

The chain recombines TRBV7-8 with TRBJ2-3, with D uncertain. Per the germline V gene, CDR1 is SGHVS and CDR2 is FQNEAQ. Trimming removed 5 bases at V and 2 bases at J, with 14 bases between. The length of the CDR3 is 15 residues. CDR3 region: CASSPEVNPTDTQYF. The CDR3, as DNA: TGTGCCAGCAGCCCTGAGGTGAACCCCACAGATACGCAGTATTTT.

The V gene is TRBV27, the J gene TRBJ1-5; 7 bases match TRBD1. This CDR3 spans 13 amino acids. V lost 10 bases, J lost 3 bases, and 6 bases stayed unmatched. Germline V lookup: CDR1 MNHEY, CDR2 SMNVEV (reference sequence). This CDR3 is CANPTGYNQPQHF. DNA for the CDR3: TGTGCCAACCCGACAGGGTACAATCAGCCCCAGCATTTT.